This TCR beta chain was sequenced during a study of blood T cell repertoires in COVID-19. About the research overall: Sites in the United States, Italy and Spain provided acute and convalescent COVID-19 samples.

In the original analysis: Reference gene primer amplification gave nucleated cell count estimates. The assay was immunoSEQ multiplex PCR, and TCRdb's table has in-frame clones only and misses some. That table furnishes V, J and clone size, whereas the DNA furnished D and trimming. The sample holds 300,000 to 400,000 clones; roughly 88% are singletons and the top ten take around 0.97%. The V and J ends lost 3 bases and 3 bases, in that order; junction bases with no gene match: 8. The CDR3 has 15 amino acids. The germline gives CDR1 MGHRA, CDR2 YSYEKL. The sequence came from a woman younger than 45 with acute COVID-19. The specimen sequenced was PBMCs or T cells enriched from blood (not recorded which). J is TRBJ2-7 and V is TRBV4-1; 7 positions agree with TRBD1. The CDR3 protein is CASSHPDRELYEQYF. The CDR3 DNA reads as TGCGCCAGCAGCCACCCAGACAGGGAGCTCTACGAGCAGTACTTC.